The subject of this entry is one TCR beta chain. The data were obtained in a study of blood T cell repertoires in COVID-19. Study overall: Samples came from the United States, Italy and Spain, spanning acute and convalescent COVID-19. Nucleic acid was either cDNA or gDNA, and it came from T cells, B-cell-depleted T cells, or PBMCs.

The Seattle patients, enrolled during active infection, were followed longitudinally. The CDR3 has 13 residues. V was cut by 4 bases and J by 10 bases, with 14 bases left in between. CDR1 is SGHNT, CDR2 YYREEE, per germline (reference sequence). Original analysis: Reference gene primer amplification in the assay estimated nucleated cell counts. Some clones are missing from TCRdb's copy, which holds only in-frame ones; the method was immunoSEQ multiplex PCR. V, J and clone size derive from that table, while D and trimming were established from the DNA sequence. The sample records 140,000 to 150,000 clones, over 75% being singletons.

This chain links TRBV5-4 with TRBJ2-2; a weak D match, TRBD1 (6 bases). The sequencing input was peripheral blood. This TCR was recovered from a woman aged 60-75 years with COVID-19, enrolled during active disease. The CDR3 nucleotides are TGTGCCAGCAGCCTCACAGGGTTTCCGGAGCTGTTTTTT. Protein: CASSLTGFPELFF.